The 8 T cell receptor beta chains below all came from one sample that was sequenced in a study of shared clonotypes between healthy human individuals. The repertoire was sequenced with immunoSEQ multiplex PCR; TCRdb's copy has only in-frame clones and lacks some. The table lists about 2.4 million clones, 93% of them singletons. Sequencing was carried out using naive CD4+ T cells from PBMCs. Subset given: CD45RA+ positively selected. Receptors were obtained from a man aged 18 to 30 in good health. Some clones in this sample may be carry-over from other donors' samples.

The CDR3 region is CAPRRVSAGELFF. CDR3 nucleotide sequence: TGCGCCCCCCGAAGGGTCTCCGCCGGGGAGCTGTTTTTT. J is TRBJ2-2 and V is TRBV10-2; no clear D. V was cut by 11 bases and J by 6 bases, with 16 bases left in between. The CDR3 totals 13 residues. Looked up from germline, CDR1 is WSHSY and CDR2 is SAAADI.

V usage is TRBV6-1 and J usage is TRBJ1-2, with D possibly matching TRBD1 (5 bases). Germline CDR1 and CDR2: MNHNS and SASEGT. The CDR3 has 14 residues. V lost 0 bases and J lost 3, with 8 bases in between. CDR3 nucleotides: TGTGCCAGCAGTGAAGCTTGGGGCGACTATGGCTACACCTTC. Its translation: CASSEAWGDYGYTF.

J is TRBJ2-1 and V is TRBV5-1; 11 nucleotides agree with TRBD2. The CDR3 extends over 14 amino acids. The germline V gene has CDR1 SGHRS and CDR2 YFSETQ. V trimming: 5 bases; J trimming: 8 bases; junction bases outside the gene matches: 6. The CDR3 region is CASSASGRTDEQFF. The CDR3 DNA reads TGCGCCAGCAGTGCTAGCGGGAGGACGGATGAGCAGTTCTTC.

The chain links TRBV7-2 to TRBJ2-5; 9 bases are shared with TRBD1. CDR1 and CDR2 (germline): SGHTA, FQGNSA. The CDR3 runs to 14 residues. With V trimmed by 3 bases and J by 5 bases, 4 bases remained unmatched. CDR3 bases: TGTGCCAGCAGCTTGGGACAGGGCCCGGAGACCCAGTACTTC. This encodes CASSLGQGPETQYF.

This clone was picked up one time. This chain links TRBV7-9 with TRBJ1-4; 7 bases are a match to TRBD1. V was clipped by 5 bases and J by 10 bases; unmatched bases: 10. The CDR3 is 14 residues long. CDR1 and CDR2 (germline): SEHNR, FQNEAQ (reference sequence). The CDR3 sequence: CASSRDRNPGKLFF. CDR3 sequence (DNA): TGTGCCAGCAGCCGGGACAGAAATCCGGGAAAACTGTTTTTT.

V and J are TRBV27 and TRBJ2-3; unclear D gene. Trimming removed 6 bases from V and 0 bases from J, with 13 bases in between. Germline lookup yields CDR1 MNHEY and CDR2 SMNVEV (reference sequence). The CDR3 is made up of 15 amino acids. The CDR3 spells CASSLWSTSTDTQYF. The DNA for the CDR3 is TGTGCCAGCAGCCTATGGTCTACTAGCACAGATACGCAGTATTTT.

A word on this clone: Additional DNA sequences in this sample encode the identical CDR3. The chain has TRBV15 and TRBJ1-1; no firm D call. The ends were cut back, 0 bases at V and 2 bases at J, with 4 bases in the middle. This CDR3 region has 13 residues. Germline values: CDR1 LNHNV, CDR2 YYDKDF (reference sequence). The CDR3 loop reads CATSREGNTEAFF. For the CDR3, the DNA is TGTGCCACCAGCAGAGAGGGAAACACTGAAGCTTTCTTT.

The CDR3 loop reads CSVVPDKGGTDTQYF. In DNA form, the CDR3 reads TGCAGCGTTGTTCCGGACAAAGGAGGAACAGATACGCAGTATTTT. This chain links TRBV29-1 with TRBJ2-3, with D possibly called TRBD1 or TRBD2 (5 bases each). Looked up from germline, CDR1 is SQVTM and CDR2 is ANQGSEA. CDR3 size: 15 residues. V shed 4 bases and J shed 3 bases, with 17 bases lying between them.